The rows below give T cell receptor beta chains drawn from one sample of a study of OX40 agonist ivuxolimab in advanced cancers. This table comes from immunoSEQ multiplex PCR, and its TCRdb copy is limited to in-frame clones, with some not included. The table shows 15,000 or so clones, with around 80% occurring only once. The sequenced sample was CD4+ or CD8+ T cells sorted from blood, obtained in a trial of the OX40 agonist ivuxolimab. The receptors derive from an adult with an advanced solid tumor such as melanoma, head and neck, liver or kidney cancer. Both conserved end residues are part of each CDR3. D genes are given only for firm matches. Clone size is not always given. Where it is, it says once, few, many or a class for expanded clones.

V	D	J	size	CDR3	DNA
TRBV5-1	NA	TRBJ2-5	NA	CASSPTGEGETQYF	TGCGCCAGCAGCCCGACAGGGGAGGGAGAGACCCAGTACTTC
TRBV19	TRBD1	TRBJ1-1	NA	CASRDREIMNTEAFF	TGTGCCAGTAGAGACAGGGAAATTATGAACACTGAAGCTTTCTTT
TRBV7-9	TRBD2	TRBJ2-7	NA	CASSPSGRADEQYF	TGTGCCAGCAGCCCATCCGGGAGGGCCGACGAGCAGTACTTC
TRBV11-2	TRBD2	TRBJ2-1	NA	CASSLVGAGVKDEQFF	TGTGCCAGCAGCTTAGTGGGAGCGGGAGTTAAAGATGAGCAGTTCTTC
TRBV30	TRBD1	TRBJ2-6	NA	CAWGTGTGGTGANVLTF	TGTGCCTGGGGTACCGGGACAGGGGGCACTGGGGCCAACGTCCTGACTTTC
TRBV6-5	TRBD1	TRBJ2-7	NA	CASSYSGQGRQYF	TGTGCCAGCAGTTACTCGGGACAGGGAAGGCAGTACTTC
TRBV5-8	NA	TRBJ1-2	NA	CASSLFGSDSNYGYTF	TGTGCCAGCAGCTTGTTTGGGTCGGACAGCAACTATGGCTACACCTTC
TRBV7-3	NA	TRBJ2-5	NA	CASSSIPQETQYF	TGTGCCAGCAGCTCCATACCTCAAGAGACCCAGTACTTC
TRBV7-9	TRBD1	TRBJ2-5	NA	CASSSMEMTGTKETQYF	TGTGCCAGCAGCTCTATGGAGATGACAGGGACCAAAGAGACCCAGTACTTC
TRBV19	TRBD1	TRBJ1-5	few	CASSIRGTASSNQPQHF	TGTGCCAGTAGTATAAGGGGGACAGCTTCGAGCAATCAGCCCCAGCATTTT
TRBV10-3	NA	TRBJ2-3	NA	CAILQGLADTQYF	TGTGCCATCCTTCAGGGGCTGGCAGATACGCAGTATTTT
TRBV5-1	TRBD2	TRBJ2-7	NA	CASSPPAEKLAGTYEQYF	TGCGCCAGCAGCCCCCCCGCAGAGAAACTAGCGGGAACCTACGAGCAGTACTTC
TRBV7-9	TRBD1	TRBJ1-1	NA	CASSWTGGTEAFF	TGTGCCAGCAGCTGGACAGGGGGTACTGAAGCTTTCTTT
TRBV19	TRBD2	TRBJ2-1	NA	CASSRHTGTMSYNEQFF	TGTGCCAGTAGTCGACACACCGGGACTATGTCCTACAATGAGCAGTTCTTC
TRBV4-1	NA	TRBJ1-5	NA	CASSHQGYSNQPQHF	TGCGCCAGCAGCCACCAGGGATATAGCAATCAGCCCCAGCATTTT
TRBV4-3	NA	TRBJ2-7	few	CASSQYLTGQSSYEQYF	TGCGCCAGCAGCCAATACCTCACGGGGCAGAGCTCCTACGAGCAGTACTTC
TRBV4-1	NA	TRBJ1-4	NA	CASSQDRGSVATNEKLFF	TGCGCCAGCAGCCAAGATCGAGGGTCGGTAGCAACTAATGAAAAACTGTTTTTT
TRBV28	NA	TRBJ1-1	NA	CASRPGTANTEAFF	TGTGCCAGCAGACCTGGGACGGCGAACACTGAAGCTTTCTTT
TRBV7-2	TRBD2	TRBJ2-1	NA	CASSPHSGLVTYNEQFF	TGTGCCAGCAGCCCTCACTCGGGACTAGTTACCTACAATGAGCAGTTCTTC
TRBV19	NA	TRBJ2-2	once	CASRMEGAAGELFF	TGTGCCAGTCGGATGGAGGGGGCGGCCGGGGAGCTGTTTTTT
TRBV27	NA	TRBJ1-5	NA	CASSNTGRQPQHF	TGTGCCAGCAGTAACACCGGTAGACAACCCCAGCATTTT
TRBV28	NA	TRBJ2-5	NA	CASSWPERGETQYF	TGTGCCAGCAGTTGGCCAGAAAGAGGAGAGACCCAGTACTTC
TRBV19	NA	TRBJ1-2	NA	CASSPPGHPVPNYGYTF	TGTGCCAGTAGTCCCCCGGGACACCCAGTACCTAACTATGGCTACACCTTC
TRBV30	NA	TRBJ1-2	few	CASPGSNYGYTF	TGTGCCTCCCCAGGAAGCAACTATGGCTACACCTTC
TRBV11-2	NA	TRBJ2-3	few	CASSLRGREVDTQYF	TGTGCCAGCAGCTTAAGGGGCAGGGAGGTGGATACGCAGTATTTT
TRBV27	TRBD1	TRBJ2-7	NA	CASSSKGGYGPYEQYF	TGTGCCAGCAGTTCCAAAGGGGGCTATGGGCCCTACGAGCAGTACTTC
TRBV9	TRBD2	TRBJ2-3	NA	CASSERGLAGDSGTDTQYF	TGTGCCAGCAGCGAGAGGGGACTAGCGGGAGATTCGGGGACAGATACGCAGTATTTT
TRBV4-2	NA	TRBJ2-3	NA	CASSQDLGSTDTQYF	TGTGCCAGCAGCCAAGATCTAGGAAGCACAGATACGCAGTATTTT
TRBV28	NA	TRBJ1-2	NA	CASSLDGGYTF	TGTGCCAGCAGTTTAGATGGGGGCTACACCTTC
TRBV5-1	NA	TRBJ1-2	NA	CASSYDKGPNYGYTF	TGCGCCAGCAGCTATGACAAGGGACCGAATTATGGCTACACCTTC
TRBV14	TRBD1	TRBJ1-1	medium-sized	CASDRGTGNMNTEAFF	TGTGCCAGCGACCGAGGGACAGGGAACATGAACACTGAAGCTTTCTTT
TRBV10-3	NA	TRBJ2-1	NA	CAISENSNEQFF	TGTGCCATCAGTGAGAACTCCAATGAGCAGTTCTTC
TRBV7-8	TRBD1	TRBJ1-1	NA	CASSSRRGTGDGINTEAFF	TGTGCCAGCAGCTCCCGTCGCGGGACAGGGGATGGTATCAACACTGAAGCTTTCTTT
TRBV29-1	NA	TRBJ1-2	NA	CSVGTGSISYGYTF	TGCAGCGTCGGGACCGGGAGTATATCCTATGGCTACACCTTC
TRBV18	NA	TRBJ2-7	NA	CASSPPVGYHEQYF	TGTGCCAGCTCACCACCGGTGGGGTACCACGAGCAGTACTTC
TRBV18	NA	TRBJ2-3	NA	CASSSTDTQYF	TGTGCCAGCTCCAGCACAGATACGCAGTATTTT
TRBV30	NA	TRBJ2-5	NA	CAWSVPVAETQYF	TGTGCCTGGAGTGTACCGGTAGCCGAGACCCAGTACTTC
TRBV6-5	TRBD1	TRBJ2-1	NA	CASSYSGQGNNEQFF	TGTGCCAGCAGTTACTCCGGACAGGGGAACAATGAGCAGTTCTTC
TRBV11-2	TRBD2	TRBJ2-7	NA	CASSLAGTIDYEQYF	TGTGCCAGCAGCTTAGCCGGGACTATAGATTACGAGCAGTACTTC
TRBV19	TRBD2	TRBJ2-1	NA	CASEGGSGSNEQFF	TGTGCCAGTGAGGGTGGTAGCGGGAGCAATGAGCAGTTCTTC
TRBV30	NA	TRBJ2-1	NA	CAWSVLRAGYYNEQFF	TGTGCCTGGAGTGTACTGCGAGCGGGCTACTACAATGAGCAGTTCTTC
TRBV7-9	NA	TRBJ1-1	NA	CASSITGFYSEAFF	TGTGCCAGCAGCATTACAGGGTTTTATTCTGAAGCTTTCTTT
TRBV4-1	NA	TRBJ2-3	NA	CASSRLLGVDTQYF	TGCGCCAGCAGCCGCCTCTTAGGCGTAGATACGCAGTATTTT
TRBV4-2	NA	TRBJ2-4	few	CASSQDTGRAKNIQYF	TGTGCCAGCAGCCAAGATACAGGAAGGGCCAAAAACATTCAGTACTTC
TRBV19	NA	TRBJ1-1	NA	CASRGGGTEAFF	TGTGCCAGCCGTGGGGGGGGCACTGAAGCTTTCTTT
TRBV7-2	NA	TRBJ2-7	NA	CASSLNSDYEQYF	TGTGCCAGCAGCTTAAATAGCGACTACGAGCAGTACTTC
TRBV28	TRBD2	TRBJ2-1	NA	CASSSSGTSGRNNEQFF	TGTGCCAGCAGTTCCTCCGGGACTAGCGGGAGGAATAATGAGCAGTTCTTC
TRBV6-6	NA	TRBJ2-5	NA	CASSYRPDETQYF	TGTGCCAGCAGTTACCGCCCGGACGAGACCCAGTACTTC
TRBV28	NA	TRBJ1-1	NA	CASSPPGGPNTEAFF	TGTGCCAGCAGTCCCCCGGGGGGCCCGAACACTGAAGCTTTCTTT
TRBV9	NA	TRBJ1-5	few	CASSVAGGNQPQHF	TGTGCCAGCAGCGTTGCGGGGGGCAATCAGCCCCAGCATTTT
TRBV7-3	NA	TRBJ2-2	NA	CASSLLQGSGELFF	TGTGCCAGCAGCTTGCTACAGGGATCCGGGGAGCTGTTTTTT